This entry concerns a single T cell receptor (beta chain). Its antigen is still unknown. The data were obtained in a study of siplizumab effects on memory and regulatory T cells. This CDR3 spans 12 amino acids. CDR1 and CDR2 (germline): SGHVS, FQNEAQ. Trimming stripped 1 base from V and 7 bases from J, with 7 bases between. Libraries were prepared by immunoSEQ multiplex PCR; TCRdb keeps only in-frame clonotypes and omits some of them. Altogether roughly 92,000 clones are present, approximately 95% being singletons, with the ten largest covering around 0.3%. Points from the study as a whole: For siplizumab cultures, the suppressive function of their proliferating Tregs was not confirmed. Both greater diversity than memory cells and a major contribution to the alloresponse seemed to characterize naive T cells. Solely a minor proportion of alloreactive clones could be assigned to unstimulated subsets.

The sequence came from a human donor in good health. Sequencing used non-Treg CD4+ T cells sorted from blood. This chain connects TRBV7-8 to TRBJ1-1; D gene unclear. The CDR3 nucleotides are TGTGCCAGCAGCTTAGGGCAGCTTGAAGCTTTCTTT. As protein: CASSLGQLEAFF. Full variable domain (remainder filled in from reference TRBV7-8 and TRBJ1-1): GAGVSQSPRYKVAKRGQDVALRCDPISGHVSLFWYQQALGQGPEFLTYFQNEAQLDKSGLPSDRFFAERPEGSVSTLKIQRTQQEDSAVYLCASSLGQLEAFFGQGTRLTVV.